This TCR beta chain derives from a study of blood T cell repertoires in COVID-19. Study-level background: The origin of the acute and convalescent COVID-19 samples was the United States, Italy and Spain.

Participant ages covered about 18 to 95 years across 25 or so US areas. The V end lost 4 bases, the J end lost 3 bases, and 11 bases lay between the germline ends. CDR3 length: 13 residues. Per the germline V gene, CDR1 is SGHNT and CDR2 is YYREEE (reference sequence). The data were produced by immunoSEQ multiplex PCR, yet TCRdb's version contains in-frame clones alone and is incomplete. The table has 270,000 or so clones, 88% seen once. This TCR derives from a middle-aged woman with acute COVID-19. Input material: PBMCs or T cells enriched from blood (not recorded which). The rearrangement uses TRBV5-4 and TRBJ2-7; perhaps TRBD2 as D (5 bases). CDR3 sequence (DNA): TGTGCCAGCAGCCAAGGCCGGGGCTACGAGCAGTACTTC. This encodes CASSQGRGYEQYF.